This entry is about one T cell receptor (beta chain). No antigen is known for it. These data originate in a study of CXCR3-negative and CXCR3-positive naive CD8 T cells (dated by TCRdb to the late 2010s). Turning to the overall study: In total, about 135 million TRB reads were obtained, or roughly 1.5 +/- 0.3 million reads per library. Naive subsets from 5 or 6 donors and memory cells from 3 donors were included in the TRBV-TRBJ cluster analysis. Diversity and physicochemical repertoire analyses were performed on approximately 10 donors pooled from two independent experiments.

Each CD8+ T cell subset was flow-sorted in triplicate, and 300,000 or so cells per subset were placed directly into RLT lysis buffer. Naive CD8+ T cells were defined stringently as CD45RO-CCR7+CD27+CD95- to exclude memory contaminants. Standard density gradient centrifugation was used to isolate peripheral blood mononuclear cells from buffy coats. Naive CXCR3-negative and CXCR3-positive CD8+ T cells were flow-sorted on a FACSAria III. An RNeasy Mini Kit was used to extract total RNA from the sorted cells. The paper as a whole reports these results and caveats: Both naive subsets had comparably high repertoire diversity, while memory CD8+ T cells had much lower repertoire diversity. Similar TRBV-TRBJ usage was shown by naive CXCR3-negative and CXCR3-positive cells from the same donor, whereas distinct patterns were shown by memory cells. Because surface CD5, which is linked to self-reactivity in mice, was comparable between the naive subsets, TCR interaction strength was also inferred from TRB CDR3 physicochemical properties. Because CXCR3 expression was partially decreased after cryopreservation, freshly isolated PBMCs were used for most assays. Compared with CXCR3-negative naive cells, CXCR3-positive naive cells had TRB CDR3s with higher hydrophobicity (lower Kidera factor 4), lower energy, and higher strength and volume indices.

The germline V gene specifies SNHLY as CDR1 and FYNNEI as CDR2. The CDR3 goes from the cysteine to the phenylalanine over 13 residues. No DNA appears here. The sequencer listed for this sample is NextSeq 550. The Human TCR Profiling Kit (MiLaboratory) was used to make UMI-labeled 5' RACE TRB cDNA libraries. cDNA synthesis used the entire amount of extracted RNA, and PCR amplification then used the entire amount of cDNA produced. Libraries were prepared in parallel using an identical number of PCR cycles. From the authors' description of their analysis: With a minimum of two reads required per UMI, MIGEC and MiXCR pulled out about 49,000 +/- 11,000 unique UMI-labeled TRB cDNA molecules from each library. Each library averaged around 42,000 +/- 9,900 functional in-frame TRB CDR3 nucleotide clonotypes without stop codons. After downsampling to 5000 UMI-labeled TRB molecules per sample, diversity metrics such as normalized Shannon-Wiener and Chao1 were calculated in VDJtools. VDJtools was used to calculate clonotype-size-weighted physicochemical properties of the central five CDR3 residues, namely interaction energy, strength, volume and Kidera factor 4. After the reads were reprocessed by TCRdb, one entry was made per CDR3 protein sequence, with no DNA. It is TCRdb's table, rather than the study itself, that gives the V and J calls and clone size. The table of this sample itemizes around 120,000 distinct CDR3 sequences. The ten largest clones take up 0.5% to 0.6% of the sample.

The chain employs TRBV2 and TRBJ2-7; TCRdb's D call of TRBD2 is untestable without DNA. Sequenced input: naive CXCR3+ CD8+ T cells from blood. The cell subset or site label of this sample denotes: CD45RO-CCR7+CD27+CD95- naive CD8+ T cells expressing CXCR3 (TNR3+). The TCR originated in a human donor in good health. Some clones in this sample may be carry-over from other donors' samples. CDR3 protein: CASSERGDYEQYF.